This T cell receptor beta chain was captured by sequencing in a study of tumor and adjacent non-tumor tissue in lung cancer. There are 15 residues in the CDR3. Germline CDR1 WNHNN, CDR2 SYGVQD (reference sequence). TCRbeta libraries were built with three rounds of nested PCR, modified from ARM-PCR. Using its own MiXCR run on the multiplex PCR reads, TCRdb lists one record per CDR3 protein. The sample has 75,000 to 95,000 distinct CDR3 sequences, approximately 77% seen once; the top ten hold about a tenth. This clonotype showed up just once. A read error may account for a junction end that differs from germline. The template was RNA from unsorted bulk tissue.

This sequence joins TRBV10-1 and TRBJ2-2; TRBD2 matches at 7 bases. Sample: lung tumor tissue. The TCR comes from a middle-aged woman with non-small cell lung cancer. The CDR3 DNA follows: TGCGCCAGCCAGACGGGGGGACTAAACACCGGGGAGCTGTATTTT. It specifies CASQTGGLNTGELYF.